This T cell receptor beta chain was identified during a study of blood T cell repertoires in COVID-19. This clone was found once. Assay: immunoSEQ multiplex PCR; the TCRdb copy retains only in-frame clones and omits some. The data contain approximately 130,000 clones, roughly 81% of them singletons. Germline V CDR1 and CDR2: MNHNY, SVGAGI (reference sequence). This CDR3 region has 15 residues. The V gene lost 4 bases and the J gene lost 0 bases, with 11 bases spanning the gap. The sequence was obtained from a human donor in a cohort sampled during active COVID-19. The material sequenced was peripheral blood. The rearrangement joins TRBV6-6 to TRBJ2-3; perhaps TRBD2 as D (5 bases). In DNA, the CDR3 is TGTGCCAGCAGTTTTATCGGGGAGAGCACAGATACGCAGTATTTT. Protein: CASSFIGESTDTQYF.